One and the same sample provided the 10 T cell receptor beta chains below, sequenced in a study of a mutant IDH1 vaccine in newly diagnosed glioma. Generated by immunoSEQ multiplex PCR, the TCRdb table keeps only in-frame clones and is missing some. The data contain 50,000 to 70,000 clones, less than 90% of them singletons. Time point denoted: week 35, safety follow-up. In every dose of vaccine, 300 ug of mutant IDH1 20-mer peptide was given alongside topical imiquimod. These TCRs' antigens remain unknown. The sequences come from PBMCs, collected from a glioma patient whose treatment included an IDH1 peptide vaccine. The receptors derive from a man aged 30 to 45 with glioma.

The chain carries TRBV27 and TRBJ1-2, with D possibly being TRBD1 (6 bases). Germline assignment: CDR1 MNHEY and CDR2 SMNVEV (reference sequence). Between the trimmed V and J ends, which lost 3 bases and 3 bases, there was a span of 8 bases. The CDR3 loop spans 13 amino acids. DNA of the CDR3: TGTGCCAGCAGTTTTCAGGGGTACTATGGCTACACCTTC. Encoded protein: CASSFQGYYGYTF.

The count of this clone is one. CDR3 sequence: CASSLSGTRFYEQYF. The DNA for the CDR3 is TGTGCCAGCAGCCTCTCCGGGACTAGATTCTACGAGCAGTACTTC. J is TRBJ2-7 and V is TRBV2; 8 nucleotides line up with TRBD2. Germline V gives CDR1 SNHLY, CDR2 FYNNEI. The ends lost 6 bases at V and 3 bases at J; junction bases unmatched: 10. The CDR3 length is 15 residues.

This clone is a singleton in its sample. The CDR3 DNA reads as TGCGCCAGCAGCTTACCCAGGGGGGGATCCTACAATGAGCAGTTCTTC. Its protein is CASSLPRGGSYNEQFF. The chain joins TRBV5-1 to TRBJ2-1; D may match TRBD1 or TRBD2 (7 bases each). Trimming removed 2 bases from V and 1 base from J, with 13 bases in between. Per germline, CDR1 SGHRS and CDR2 YFSETQ. This CDR3 has 16 amino acids. The complete variable domain, with remaining parts taken from reference TRBV5-1 and TRBJ2-1, reads KAGVTQTPRYLIKTRGQQVTLSCSPISGHRSVSWYQQTPGQGLQFLFEYFSETQRNKGNFPGRFSGRQFSNSRSEMNVSTLELGDSALYLCASSLPRGGSYNEQFFGPGTRLTVL.

The chain uses TRBV6-6 and TRBJ1-1, with D possibly being TRBD1 (6 bases). The CDR3 loop spans 14 amino acids. The germline V gene has CDR1 MNHNY and CDR2 SVGAGI (reference sequence). V shed 2 bases and J shed 2 bases, with 9 bases lying between them. For the CDR3, the DNA is TGTGCCAGCAGTTACGGTGGGGGCAACACTGAAGCTTTCTTT. Protein product: CASSYGGGNTEAFF.

The chain carries TRBV4-2 and TRBJ2-1; D is possibly TRBD1 or TRBD2 (5 bases each). Germline lookup yields CDR1 LGHNA and CDR2 YNFKEQ. The CDR3 length is 15 residues. V lost 6 bases, J lost 7 bases, and 19 bases lay in between. The CDR3 DNA is TGTGCCAGCAGTCCCTTCCCGGGACCCCAGAATGAGCAGTTCTTC. This encodes CASSPFPGPQNEQFF.

This clone has only one observation. This chain connects TRBV2 to TRBJ1-1, with D hard to call. Trimming removed 6 bases at V and 0 bases at J, with 8 bases between. Germline lookup yields CDR1 SNHLY and CDR2 FYNNEI. The CDR3 runs 13 residues. The CDR3 is CASRVTVNTEAFF. CDR3 DNA sequence: TGTGCCAGCAGGGTCACAGTGAACACTGAAGCTTTCTTT.

This clone appeared a few times. The rearrangement joins TRBV4-1 to TRBJ1-1; D not resolved. The CDR3 has 13 residues. The V gene lost 4 bases and the J gene lost 3 bases, with 9 bases spanning the gap. The germline V gene has CDR1 MGHRA and CDR2 YSYEKL. The CDR3 nucleotides are TGCGCCAGCAGCCCAACCGAGGACACTGAAGCTTTCTTT. Protein sequence: CASSPTEDTEAFF.

This clone was detected only a few times. The J gene is TRBJ2-7, the V gene TRBV14; D is possibly TRBD2 (7 bases). Germline CDR1 SGHDN, CDR2 FVKESK. The CDR3 covers 15 residues. The V gene lost 1 base and the J gene lost 6 bases, with 16 bases spanning the gap. The CDR3 is CASSQALGGLGEQYF. DNA for the CDR3: TGTGCCAGCAGCCAAGCCCTCGGGGGGCTGGGCGAGCAGTACTTC.

The rearrangement uses TRBV6-1 and TRBJ2-2; TRBD1 matches at 7 bases. This CDR3 has 14 amino acids. Germline CDR1 is MNHNS and CDR2 is SASEGT. V shed 4 bases and J 3 bases; nucleotides not matched to a gene: 2. Here the CDR3 reads CASSVDRYTGELFF. DNA for the CDR3: TGTGCCAGCAGTGTGGACAGGTACACCGGGGAGCTGTTTTTT.

The V call is TRBV13, the J call TRBJ2-7; no reliable D call. Trimming stripped 3 bases from V and 3 bases from J, with 0 bases between. This CDR3 is built from 10 residues. CDR1 and CDR2 (germline): PRHDT, FYEKMQ (reference sequence). The CDR3 reads CASSFYEQYF. The CDR3 DNA is TGTGCCAGCAGCTTCTACGAGCAGTACTTC. Based on the CDR3 plus reference TRBV13 and TRBJ2-7, the full variable domain is AAGVIQSPRHLIKEKRETATLKCYPIPRHDTVYWYQQGPGQDPQFLISFYEKMQSDKGSIPDRFSAQQFSDYHSELNMSSLELGDSALYFCASSFYEQYFGPGTRLTVT.